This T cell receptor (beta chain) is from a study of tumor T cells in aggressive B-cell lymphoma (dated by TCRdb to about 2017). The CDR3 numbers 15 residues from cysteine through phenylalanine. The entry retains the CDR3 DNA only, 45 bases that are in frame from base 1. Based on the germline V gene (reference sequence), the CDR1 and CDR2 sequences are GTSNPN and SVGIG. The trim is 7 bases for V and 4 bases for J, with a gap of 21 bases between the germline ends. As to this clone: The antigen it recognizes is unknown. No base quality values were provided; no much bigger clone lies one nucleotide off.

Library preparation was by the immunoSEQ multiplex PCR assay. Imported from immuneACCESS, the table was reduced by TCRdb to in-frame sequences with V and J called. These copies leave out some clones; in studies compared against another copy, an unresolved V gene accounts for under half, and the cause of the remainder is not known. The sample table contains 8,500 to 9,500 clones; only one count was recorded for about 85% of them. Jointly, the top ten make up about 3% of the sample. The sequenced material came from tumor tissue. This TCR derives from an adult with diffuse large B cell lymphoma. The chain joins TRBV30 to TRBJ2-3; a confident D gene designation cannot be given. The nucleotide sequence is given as TGTGCCTTGACCGATCCCGCGGTCTCCGCAGATACGCAGTATTTT. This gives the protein CALTDPAVSADTQYF.